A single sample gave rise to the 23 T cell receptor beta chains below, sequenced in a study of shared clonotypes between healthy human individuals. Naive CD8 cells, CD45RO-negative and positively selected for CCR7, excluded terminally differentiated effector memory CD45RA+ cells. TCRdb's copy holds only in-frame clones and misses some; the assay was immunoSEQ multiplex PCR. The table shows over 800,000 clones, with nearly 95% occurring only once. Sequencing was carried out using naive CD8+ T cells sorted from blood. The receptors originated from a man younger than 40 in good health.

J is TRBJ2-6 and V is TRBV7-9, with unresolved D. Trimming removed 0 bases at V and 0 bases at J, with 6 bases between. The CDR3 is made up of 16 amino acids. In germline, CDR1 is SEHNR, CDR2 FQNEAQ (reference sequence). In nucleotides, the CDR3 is TGTGCCAGCAGCTTAGCGGCCAGCTCTGGGGCCAACGTCCTGACTTTC. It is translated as CASSLAASSGANVLTF.

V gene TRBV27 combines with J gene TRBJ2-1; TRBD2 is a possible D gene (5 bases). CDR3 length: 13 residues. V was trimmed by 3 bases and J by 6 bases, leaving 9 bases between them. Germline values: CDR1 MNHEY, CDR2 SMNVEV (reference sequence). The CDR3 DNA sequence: TGTGCCAGCAGTTTCGCAGCGGCCAATGAGCAGTTCTTC. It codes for CASSFAAANEQFF.

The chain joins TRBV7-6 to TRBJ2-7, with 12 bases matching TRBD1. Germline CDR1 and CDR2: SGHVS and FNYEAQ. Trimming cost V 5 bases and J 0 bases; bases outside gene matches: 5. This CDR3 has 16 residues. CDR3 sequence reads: CASSPGTGGLSYEQYF. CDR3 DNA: TGTGCCAGCAGCCCAGGGACAGGGGGCCTCTCCTACGAGCAGTACTTC.

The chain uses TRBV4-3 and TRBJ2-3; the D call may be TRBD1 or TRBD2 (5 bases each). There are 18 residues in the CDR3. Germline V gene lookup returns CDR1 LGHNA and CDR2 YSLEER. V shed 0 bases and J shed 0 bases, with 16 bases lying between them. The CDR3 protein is CASSQEGAGVSSTDTQYF. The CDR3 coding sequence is TGCGCCAGCAGCCAAGAAGGGGCGGGCGTTTCGAGCACAGATACGCAGTATTTT.

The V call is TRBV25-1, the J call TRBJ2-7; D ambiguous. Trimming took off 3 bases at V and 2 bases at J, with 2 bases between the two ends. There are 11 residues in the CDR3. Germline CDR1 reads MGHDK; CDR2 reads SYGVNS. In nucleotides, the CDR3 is TGTGCCAGCAGTGACACCTACGAGCAGTACTTC. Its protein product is CASSDTYEQYF.

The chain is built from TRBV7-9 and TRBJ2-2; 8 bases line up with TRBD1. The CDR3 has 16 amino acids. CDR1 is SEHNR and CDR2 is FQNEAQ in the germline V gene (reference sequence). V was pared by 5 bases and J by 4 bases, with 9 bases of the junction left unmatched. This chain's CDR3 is CASSGYRDRPTGELFF. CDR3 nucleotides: TGTGCCAGCAGCGGATATAGGGACAGGCCCACCGGGGAGCTGTTTTTT.

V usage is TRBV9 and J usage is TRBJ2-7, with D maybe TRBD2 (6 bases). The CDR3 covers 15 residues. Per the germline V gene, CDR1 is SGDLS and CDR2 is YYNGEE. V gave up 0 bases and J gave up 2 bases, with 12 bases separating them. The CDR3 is CASSVAGSGTYEQYF. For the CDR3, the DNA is TGTGCCAGCAGCGTAGCCGGTAGCGGAACCTACGAGCAGTACTTC. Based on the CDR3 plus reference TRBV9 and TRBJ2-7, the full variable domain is DSGVTQTPKHLITATGQRVTLRCSPRSGDLSVYWYQQSLDQGLQFLIQYYNGEERAKGNILERFSAQQFPDLHSELNLSSLELGDSALYFCASSVAGSGTYEQYFGPGTRLTVT.

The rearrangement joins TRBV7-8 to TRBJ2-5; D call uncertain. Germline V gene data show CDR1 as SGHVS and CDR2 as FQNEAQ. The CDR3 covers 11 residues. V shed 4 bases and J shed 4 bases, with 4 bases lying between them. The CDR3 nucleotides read TGTGCCAGCAGCTATCGAGAGACCCAGTACTTC. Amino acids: CASSYRETQYF.

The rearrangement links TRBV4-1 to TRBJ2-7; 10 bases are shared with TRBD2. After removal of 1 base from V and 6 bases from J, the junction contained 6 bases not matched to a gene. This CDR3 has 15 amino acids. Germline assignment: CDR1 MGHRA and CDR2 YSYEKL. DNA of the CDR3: TGCGCCAGCAGCCAAGGCGAGCGGGAGGGGAGCGAGCAGTACTTC. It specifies CASSQGEREGSEQYF.

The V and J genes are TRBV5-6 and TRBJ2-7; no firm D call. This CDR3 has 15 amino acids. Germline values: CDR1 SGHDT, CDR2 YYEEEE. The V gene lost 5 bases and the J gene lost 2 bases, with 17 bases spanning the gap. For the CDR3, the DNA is TGTGCCAGCAGTCCAGAGGCAGATCCTACCTACGAGCAGTACTTC. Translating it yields CASSPEADPTYEQYF. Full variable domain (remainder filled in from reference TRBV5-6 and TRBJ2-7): DAGVTQSPTHLIKTRGQQVTLRCSPKSGHDTVSWYQQALGQGPQFIFQYYEEEERQRGNFPDRFSGHQFPNYSSELNVNALLLGDSALYLCASSPEADPTYEQYFGPGTRLTVT.

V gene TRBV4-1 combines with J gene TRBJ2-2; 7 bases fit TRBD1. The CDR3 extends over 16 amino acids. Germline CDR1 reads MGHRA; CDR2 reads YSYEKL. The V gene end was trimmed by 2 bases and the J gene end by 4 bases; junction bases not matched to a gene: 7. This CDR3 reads CASSQSGGRVTGELFF. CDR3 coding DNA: TGCGCCAGCAGCCAATCAGGGGGACGGGTCACCGGGGAGCTGTTTTTT.

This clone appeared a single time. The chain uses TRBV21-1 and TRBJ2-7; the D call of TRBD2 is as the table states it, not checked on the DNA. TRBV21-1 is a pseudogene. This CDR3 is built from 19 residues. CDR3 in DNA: TGTGCCAGCAGCAAAGAGGACGGGACTAGCGGGAGCTGGAACTACGAGCAGTACTTC. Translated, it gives CASSKEDGTSGSWNYEQYF.

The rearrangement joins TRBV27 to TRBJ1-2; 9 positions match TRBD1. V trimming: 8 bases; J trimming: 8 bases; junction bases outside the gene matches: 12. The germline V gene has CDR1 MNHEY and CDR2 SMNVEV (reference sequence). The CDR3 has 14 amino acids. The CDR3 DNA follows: TGTGCCAGCTCAACCCTCCGGGACAGGGAAGGCTACACCTTC. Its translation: CASSTLRDREGYTF.

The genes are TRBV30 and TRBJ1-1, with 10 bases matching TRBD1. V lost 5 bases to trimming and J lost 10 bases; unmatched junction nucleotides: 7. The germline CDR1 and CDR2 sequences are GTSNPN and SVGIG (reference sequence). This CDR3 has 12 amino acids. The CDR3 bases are TGTGCCTGGGCTGGGACAGGGGAACGAGCTTTCTTT. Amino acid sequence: CAWAGTGERAFF.

This CDR3 reads CASSIEGGAYEQYF. In DNA form, the CDR3 reads TGTGCCAGTAGTATAGAAGGAGGAGCCTACGAGCAGTACTTC. The chain carries TRBV19 and TRBJ2-7; maybe TRBD2 (5 bases). Between the trimmed V and J ends, which lost 0 bases and 2 bases, there was a span of 8 bases. The V gene's germline CDR1 is LNHDA and CDR2 SQIVND (reference sequence). This CDR3 has 14 residues.

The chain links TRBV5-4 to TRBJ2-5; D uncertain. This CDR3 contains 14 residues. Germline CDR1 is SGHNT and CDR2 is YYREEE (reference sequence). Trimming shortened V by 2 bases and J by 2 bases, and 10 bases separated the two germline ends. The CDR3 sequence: CASSFKTLQETQYF. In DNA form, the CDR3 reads TGTGCCAGCAGCTTCAAGACACTACAAGAGACCCAGTACTTC.

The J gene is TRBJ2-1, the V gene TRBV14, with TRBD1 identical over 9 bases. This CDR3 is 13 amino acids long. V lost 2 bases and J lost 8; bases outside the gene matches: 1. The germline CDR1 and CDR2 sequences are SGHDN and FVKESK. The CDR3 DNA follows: TGTGCCAGCAGCCAAACAGGGGGCGATGAGCAGTTCTTC. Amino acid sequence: CASSQTGGDEQFF.

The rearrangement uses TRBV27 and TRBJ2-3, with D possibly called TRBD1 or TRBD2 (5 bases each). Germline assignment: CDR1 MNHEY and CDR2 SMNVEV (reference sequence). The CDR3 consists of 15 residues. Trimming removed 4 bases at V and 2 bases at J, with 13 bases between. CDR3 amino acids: CASSWTRGVTDTQYF. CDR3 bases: TGTGCCAGCAGTTGGACGAGAGGGGTCACAGATACGCAGTATTTT.

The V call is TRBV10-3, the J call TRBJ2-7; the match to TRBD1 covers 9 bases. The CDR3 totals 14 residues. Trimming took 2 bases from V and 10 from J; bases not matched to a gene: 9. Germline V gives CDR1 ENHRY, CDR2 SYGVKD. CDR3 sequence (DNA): TGTGCCATCAGTGAGCCGGGACAGGGTTTTTTTCAGTACTTC. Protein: CAISEPGQGFFQYF.

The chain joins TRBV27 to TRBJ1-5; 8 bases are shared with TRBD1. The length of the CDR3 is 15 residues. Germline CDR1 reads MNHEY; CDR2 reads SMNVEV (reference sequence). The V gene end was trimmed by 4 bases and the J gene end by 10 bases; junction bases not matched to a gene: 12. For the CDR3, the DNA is TGTGCCAGCAGTTCTACCGGACAGGGTGTAAGTCCCCAGCATTTT. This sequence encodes CASSSTGQGVSPQHF.

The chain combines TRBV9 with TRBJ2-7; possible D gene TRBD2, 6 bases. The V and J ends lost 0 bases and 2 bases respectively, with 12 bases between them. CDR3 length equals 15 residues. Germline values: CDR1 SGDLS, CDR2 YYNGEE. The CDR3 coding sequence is TGTGCCAGCAGCGTAGGGACGGGAGTCGCCTACGAGCAGTACTTC. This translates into CASSVGTGVAYEQYF.

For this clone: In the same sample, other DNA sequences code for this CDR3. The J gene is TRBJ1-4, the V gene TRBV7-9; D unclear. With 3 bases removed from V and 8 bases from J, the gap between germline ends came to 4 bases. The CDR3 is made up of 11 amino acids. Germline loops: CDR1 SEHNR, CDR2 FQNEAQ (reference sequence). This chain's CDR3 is CASSFGEKLFF. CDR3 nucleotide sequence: TGTGCCAGCAGCTTTGGCGAAAAACTGTTTTTT.

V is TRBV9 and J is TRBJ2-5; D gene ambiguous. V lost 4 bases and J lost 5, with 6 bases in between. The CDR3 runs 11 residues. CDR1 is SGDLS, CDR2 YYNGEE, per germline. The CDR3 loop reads CASSSGETQYF. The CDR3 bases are TGTGCCAGCAGCTCTGGGGAGACCCAGTACTTC.